Listed here are 21 T cell receptor beta chains from one sample, sequenced in a study of T cell clonotyping in hematopoietic cell transplantation. Using immunoSEQ multiplex PCR, the repertoire was profiled, and TCRdb retains in-frame clones only, with some absent. In the table there are about 18,000 clones, roughly three quarters of which are singletons. The sequenced sample consisted of peripheral blood mononuclear cells. These receptors came from a man in his 60s in good health. Some clones in this sample may be carry-over from other donors' samples.

V gene TRBV9 combines with J gene TRBJ2-2; D is undetermined. Trimming removed 0 bases at V and 2 bases at J, with 8 bases between. The CDR3 sequence is 15 residues long. Germline V gene sequence: CDR1 SGDLS, CDR2 YYNGEE. The CDR3 loop is CASSVGQVNTGELFF. In DNA form, the CDR3 reads TGTGCCAGCAGCGTAGGGCAGGTTAACACCGGGGAGCTGTTTTTT.

The J gene is TRBJ2-6, the V gene TRBV6-4; no clear D. V gave up 2 bases and J gave up 3 bases, with 5 bases separating them. The germline V gene encodes CDR1 MRHNA and CDR2 SNTAGT. The CDR3 length is 14 residues. In DNA form, the CDR3 reads TGTGCCAGCAGTGACAGGGTTGGGGCCAACGTCCTGACTTTC. Protein product: CASSDRVGANVLTF.

The rearrangement links TRBV10-2 to TRBJ1-6; unclear D gene. Germline V gene data show CDR1 as WSHSY and CDR2 as SAAADI. The CDR3 totals 16 residues. The germline V and J ends were trimmed by 6 bases and 5 bases, with 17 bases remaining between them. This chain's CDR3 is CASSPRMGGHNSPLHF. The CDR3 DNA is TGCGCCAGCAGCCCTCGGATGGGCGGACATAATTCACCCCTCCACTTT.

The chain uses TRBV5-1 and TRBJ1-1, with D possibly TRBD1 on 5 matching bases. V gave up 5 bases and J gave up 2 bases, with 13 bases separating them. The CDR3 totals 14 residues. Per germline, CDR1 SGHRS and CDR2 YFSETQ. This CDR3 is CASRSTALNTEAFF. CDR3 DNA sequence: TGCGCCAGCAGATCGACAGCCTTAAACACTGAAGCTTTCTTT.

This chain uses TRBV4-1 with TRBJ2-1, with 10 bases fitting TRBD2. The V and J ends lost 4 bases and 6 bases, in that order; junction bases with no gene match: 12. The CDR3 extends over 17 amino acids. From germline, CDR1 is MGHRA and CDR2 YSYEKL. DNA of the CDR3: TGCGCCAGCAGCCCACTATTAGCGGGAGGTGTAGGCAATGAGCAGTTCTTC. Its translation: CASSPLLAGGVGNEQFF.

The chain joins TRBV30 to TRBJ1-6; tentative D call: TRBD1 (6 bases). Germline V CDR1 and CDR2: GTSNPN, SVGIG (reference sequence). Trimming cost V 5 bases and J 4 bases, with 9 bases left between them. The CDR3 has 13 residues. CDR3 sequence reads: CAWEGQYNSPLHF. In DNA form, the CDR3 reads TGTGCCTGGGAAGGACAGTATAATTCACCCCTCCACTTT. The variable domain in full, completed from reference TRBV30 and TRBJ1-6, reads SQTIHQWPATLVQPVGSPLSLECTVEGTSNPNLYWYRQAAGRGLQLLFYSVGIGQISSEVPQNLSASRPQDRQFILSSKKLLLSDSGFYLCAWEGQYNSPLHFGNGTRLTVT.

About this clone itself: At one end the junction does not follow the germline gene, possibly because of a read error. V is TRBV30 and J is TRBJ1-5; D perhaps matches TRBD1 (5 bases). CDR3 length: 9 amino acids. CDR1 GTSNPN and CDR2 SVGIG come from the germline V gene (reference sequence). For the CDR3, the DNA is TGTGCCTGGAGTACGCAGGGAGGGTTT. Protein: CAWSTQGGF.

V is TRBV6-5 and J is TRBJ1-5; no clear D. The V gene's germline CDR1 is MNHEY and CDR2 SVGAGI. This CDR3 has 14 amino acids. V was trimmed by 5 bases and J by 5 bases, leaving 13 bases between them. CDR3 nucleotide sequence: TGTGCCAGCAGTCCTCAGGCTACTTATCAGCCCCAGCATTTT. Translation gives CASSPQATYQPQHF.

This chain joins TRBV5-8 and TRBJ2-5, with TRBD2 as a possible D gene (6 bases). Germline loops: CDR1 SGHTS, CDR2 YDEGEE. CDR3 length equals 13 residues. V was shortened by 4 bases and J by 9 bases, with 16 bases between the two germline ends. The CDR3 DNA is TGTGCCAGCAGCGGCGGGACTTCGGGGGCCCAGTACTTC. It encodes CASSGGTSGAQYF.

This chain connects TRBV6-5 to TRBJ2-7; D unclear. The CDR3 runs 13 residues. V lost 5 bases, J lost 0 bases, and 8 bases lay in between. Germline CDR1 and CDR2: MNHEY and SVGAGI. This chain's CDR3 is CASSGRYSYEQYF. In DNA form, the CDR3 reads TGTGCCAGCAGTGGTCGGTACTCCTACGAGCAGTACTTC.

This clone was detected only a few times. The chain uses TRBV6-6 and TRBJ1-1; D is unclear. Trimming left V 1 base short and J 1 base short, with 7 bases between. From germline, CDR1 is MNHNY and CDR2 SVGAGI (reference sequence). This CDR3 is built from 14 residues. CDR3 loop: CASSYFDRNTEAFF. CDR3 DNA: TGTGCCAGCAGTTACTTCGACCGGAACACTGAAGCTTTCTTT.

The rearrangement uses TRBV7-2 and TRBJ2-7; 11 bases are shared with TRBD2. CDR1 and CDR2 (germline): SGHTA, FQGNSA. The V segment lost 11 bases and the J segment 6 bases; nucleotides outside the gene matches: 9. This CDR3 has 13 residues. Here the CDR3 DNA reads TGTGCCGTCCTACTAGCGGGAGTTGGCGAGCAGTACTTC. Translation: CAVLLAGVGEQYF.

V gene TRBV9 combines with J gene TRBJ2-7; a possible D gene is TRBD1 (6 bases). The germline V gene has CDR1 SGDLS and CDR2 YYNGEE. The CDR3 loop spans 14 amino acids. V was clipped by 4 bases and J by 5 bases, with 16 bases between them. In nucleotides, the CDR3 is TGTGCCAGCAGCCCTTGGGACACGGGTAACGAGCAGTACTTC. Protein product: CASSPWDTGNEQYF. Looking up the rest from reference TRBV9 and TRBJ2-7 gives the full variable domain: DSGVTQTPKHLITATGQRVTLRCSPRSGDLSVYWYQQSLDQGLQFLIQYYNGEERAKGNILERFSAQQFPDLHSELNLSSLELGDSALYFCASSPWDTGNEQYFGPGTRLTVT.

The CDR3 DNA reads TGTGCCAGCAGCCCAATACAGGGTGTAGGCCAGCCCCAGCATTTT. Translating it yields CASSPIQGVGQPQHF. This chain joins TRBV7-8 and TRBJ1-5, with D maybe TRBD1 (6 bases). The CDR3 is 15 amino acids. Germline V lookup: CDR1 SGHVS, CDR2 FQNEAQ. V was clipped by 5 bases and J by 7 bases, with 18 bases between them.

This chain links TRBV25-1 with TRBJ1-5; TRBD1 might be the D (5 bases). Trimming stripped 4 bases from V and 9 bases from J, with 19 bases between. Germline V lookup: CDR1 MGHDK, CDR2 SYGVNS. This CDR3 contains 15 residues. The CDR3 nucleotides read TGTGCCAGCAGTGCCCTGGGAAGGGGCAGTGGGCCCCAGCATTTT. As protein: CASSALGRGSGPQHF.

The rearrangement joins TRBV28 to TRBJ1-6; 7 bases map to TRBD1. This CDR3 has 15 amino acids. Looked up from germline, CDR1 is MDHEN and CDR2 is SYDVKM. After removal of 1 base from V and 8 bases from J, the junction contained 5 bases not matched to a gene. The CDR3 protein is CASSLSGTVHSPLHF. Here the CDR3 DNA reads TGTGCCAGCAGTTTATCGGGGACAGTGCATTCACCCCTCCACTTT.

The rearrangement links TRBV30 to TRBJ1-6, with 7 bases aligning to TRBD1. The V gene's germline CDR1 is GTSNPN and CDR2 SVGIG (reference sequence). V lost 2 bases to trimming and J lost 9 bases; unmatched junction nucleotides: 7. The CDR3 has 14 residues. CDR3 coding DNA: TGTGCCTGGAGTCATAACAGGGGCGGTTCACCCCTCCACTTT. It yields the protein CAWSHNRGGSPLHF.

As to this clone: A junction end diverges from the germline sequence, so it may reflect a read error. The V and J genes are TRBV19 and TRBJ1-2, with D tentatively TRBD1 (5 bases). Germline V gene lookup returns CDR1 LNHDA and CDR2 SQIVND (reference sequence). This CDR3 spans 17 amino acids. The CDR3 reads CASSRGTYVALNYDYTF. CDR3 coding DNA: TGTGCCAGTAGTAGAGGGACGTACGTCGCACTTAACTATGACTACACCTTC. The full variable domain, completed using reference TRBV19 and TRBJ1-2, is DGGITQSPKYLFRKEGQNVTLSCEQNLNHDAMYWYRQDPGQGLRLIYYSQIVNDFQKGDIAEGYSVSREKKESFPLTVTSAQKNPTAFYLCASSRGTYVALNYDYTFGSGTRLTVV.

This clone is a singleton in its sample. This sequence joins TRBV6-1 and TRBJ1-2, with D tentatively TRBD1 (5 bases). CDR1 is MNHNS and CDR2 is SASEGT in the germline V gene. Trimming removed 2 bases at V and 6 bases at J, with 7 bases between. The CDR3 consists of 12 residues. CDR3 DNA: TGTGCCAGCAGTGAATGGGGGAATGGCTACACCTTC. This sequence encodes CASSEWGNGYTF.

V and J are TRBV5-1 and TRBJ1-2, with 7 nucleotides matching TRBD1. The CDR3 extends over 16 amino acids. The germline V gene has CDR1 SGHRS and CDR2 YFSETQ. Trimming took 4 bases from V and 6 from J; bases not matched to a gene: 15. The CDR3 bases are TGCGCCAGCAGCCTGTCAACAACAGGGGATTCAAATGGCTACACCTTC. It yields the protein CASSLSTTGDSNGYTF.

The gene calls are TRBV30 and TRBJ2-1; D might be TRBD1 (6 bases). This CDR3 is built from 12 residues. Germline V gene data show CDR1 as GTSNPN and CDR2 as SVGIG (reference sequence). With 3 bases removed from V and 5 bases from J, the gap between germline ends came to 8 bases. The CDR3 nucleotides are TGTGCCTGGAGCACAGGGAACAATGAGCAGTTCTTC. Translated: CAWSTGNNEQFF.